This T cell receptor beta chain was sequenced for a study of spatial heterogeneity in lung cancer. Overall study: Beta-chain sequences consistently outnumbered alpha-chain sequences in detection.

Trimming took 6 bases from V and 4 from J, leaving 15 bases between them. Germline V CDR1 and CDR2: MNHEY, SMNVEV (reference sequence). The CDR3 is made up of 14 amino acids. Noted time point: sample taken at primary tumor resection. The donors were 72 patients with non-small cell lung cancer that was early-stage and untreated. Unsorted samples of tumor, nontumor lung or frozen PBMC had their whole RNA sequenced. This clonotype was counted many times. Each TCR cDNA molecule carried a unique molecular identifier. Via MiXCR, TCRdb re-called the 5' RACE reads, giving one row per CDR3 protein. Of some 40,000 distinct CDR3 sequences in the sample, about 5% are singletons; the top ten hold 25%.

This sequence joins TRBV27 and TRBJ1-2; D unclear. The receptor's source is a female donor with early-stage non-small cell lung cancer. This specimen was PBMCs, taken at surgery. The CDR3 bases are TGTGCCAGCAGACTTCGAGGATCTAGCTATGGCTACACCTTC. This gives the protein CASRLRGSSYGYTF.